One and the same sample provided the 30 T cell receptor beta chains below, sequenced in a study of control samples from healthy donors and cancer patients. Measured with immunoSEQ multiplex PCR; TCRdb has only the in-frame clones, and not every one. The sample includes about 140,000 clones, roughly nine tenths of them seen just once. The source material was blood. The origin of the receptors is a young woman in good health.

V gene TRBV29-1 combines with J gene TRBJ1-3; no definite D call. Trimming cost V 5 bases and J 2 bases, with 13 bases left between them. From germline, CDR1 is SQVTM and CDR2 ANQGSEA. The CDR3 covers 14 residues. The CDR3, as DNA: TGCAGCGTTCAAATCCCGGGTGCTGGAAACACCATATATTTT. This translates into CSVQIPGAGNTIYF.

V usage is TRBV19 and J usage is TRBJ1-1, with D perhaps matching TRBD1 (6 bases). V was cut by 1 base and J by 8 bases, with 11 bases left in between. Germline V gene sequence: CDR1 LNHDA, CDR2 SQIVND (reference sequence). This CDR3 region has 13 residues. The CDR3 region has the DNA TGTGCCAGTAGTATAGTTCTGACAGGAGAAGCTTTCTTT. As protein: CASSIVLTGEAFF.

This clone was seen more than once but under ten times. The rearrangement links TRBV19 to TRBJ2-1; 13 bases map to TRBD2. Trimming cost V 5 bases and J 4 bases; bases outside gene matches: 5. The CDR3 contains 16 residues. Looked up from germline, CDR1 is LNHDA and CDR2 is SQIVND (reference sequence). The CDR3 DNA is TGTGCCAGTAGTGCGACTAGCGGGGGGCGGTACAATGAGCAGTTCTTC. As protein: CASSATSGGRYNEQFF. Variable domain in full (rest from reference TRBV19 and TRBJ2-1): DGGITQSPKYLFRKEGQNVTLSCEQNLNHDAMYWYRQDPGQGLRLIYYSQIVNDFQKGDIAEGYSVSREKKESFPLTVTSAQKNPTAFYLCASSATSGGRYNEQFFGPGTRLTVL.

The gene calls are TRBV19 and TRBJ1-3; no clear D. From germline, CDR1 is LNHDA and CDR2 SQIVND (reference sequence). The V gene lost 8 bases and the J gene lost 4 bases, with 9 bases spanning the gap. The CDR3 is 12 amino acids. CDR3 in DNA: TGTGCCAGTTCGTCGGACGGAAACACCATATATTTT. Translated, it gives CASSSDGNTIYF.

The chain links TRBV6-5 to TRBJ1-2, with a weak D call TRBD1 (5 bases). CDR3 length equals 15 residues. V lost 8 bases and J 9 bases, leaving 25 bases between the germline ends. The germline gives CDR1 MNHEY, CDR2 SVGAGI. In DNA form, the CDR3 reads TGTGCCAGCGCTACGCCCGCTGGGGCAGCGGCAAGCTACACCTTC. Its protein product is CASATPAGAAASYTF.

This clone has only one observation. The rearrangement links TRBV28 to TRBJ1-1; TRBD1 is a possible D gene (5 bases). The CDR3 runs 14 residues. Germline CDR1 and CDR2: MDHEN and SYDVKM. The V and J ends lost 2 bases and 4 bases respectively, with 11 bases between them. The CDR3: CASSLTSRATEAFF. The CDR3 region has the DNA TGTGCCAGCAGTTTAACCAGCAGGGCCACTGAAGCTTTCTTT.

CDR3 DNA: TGTGCCAGCAGCCCGCGGGCGGTGAACACCGGGGAGCTGTTTTTT. Translating it yields CASSPRAVNTGELFF. J is TRBJ2-2 and V is TRBV3-1 (or the pseudogene TRBV3-2); maybe TRBD2 (5 bases). CDR1 and CDR2 from the germline V gene are LGHDT and YNNKEL (reference sequence). The CDR3 has 15 residues. V lost 4 bases and J lost 1, with 10 bases in between.

The chain combines TRBV6-5 with TRBJ2-7, with 11 bases lining up with TRBD2. Germline lookup yields CDR1 MNHEY and CDR2 SVGAGI. Losses at the gene ends were 7 bases for V and 4 bases for J; bases not matched to a gene: 9. The CDR3 is made up of 15 amino acids. CDR3 nucleotides: TGTGCCAGCAACCCGTCAGGGACTAGCGGATACGAGCAGTACTTC. Its translation is CASNPSGTSGYEQYF.

The V and J genes are TRBV4-2 and TRBJ2-7, with 13 bases lining up with TRBD2. The CDR3 totals 15 residues. Trimming removed 1 base from V and 10 bases from J; junction bases left unmatched: 7. Germline CDR1 is LGHNA and CDR2 is YNFKEQ. CDR3 sequence reads: CASSQAPTSGGPQYF. CDR3 DNA: TGTGCCAGCAGCCAAGCACCGACTAGCGGGGGGCCTCAGTACTTC.

V is TRBV30 and J is TRBJ1-5; D possibly corresponds to TRBD1 (6 bases). CDR3 length equals 13 residues. In germline, CDR1 is GTSNPN, CDR2 SVGIG (reference sequence). Trimming pared 1 base from V and 4 bases from J, leaving 8 bases between. The DNA for the CDR3 is TGTGCCTGGAGTGCCCAGGGGAATCAGCCCCAGCATTTT. Translating gives CAWSAQGNQPQHF.

This CDR3 is CAWTPRSYEQYF. CDR3 DNA: TGTGCCTGGACCCCTCGTTCTTACGAGCAGTACTTC. This chain links TRBV30 with TRBJ2-7; D remains unclear. The CDR3 covers 12 residues. CDR1 and CDR2 (germline): GTSNPN, SVGIG (reference sequence). V lost 4 bases and J lost 4, with 11 bases in between.

The chain employs TRBV2 and TRBJ1-1; tentative D call: TRBD1 (6 bases). The CDR3 spans 14 residues. V dropped 6 bases and J dropped 5 bases, with 16 bases sitting between them. The germline V gene encodes CDR1 SNHLY and CDR2 FYNNEI. CDR3 DNA: TGTGCCAGCAGAGTTAAGGGGGGACAAACTGAAGCTTTCTTT. The encoded protein is CASRVKGGQTEAFF.

The chain employs TRBV24-1 and TRBJ2-1; perhaps TRBD2 as D (7 bases). The germline V gene encodes CDR1 KGHDR and CDR2 SFDVKD. The CDR3 length is 16 residues. V was shortened by 0 bases and J by 1 base, with 9 bases between the two germline ends. CDR3 residues: CATSDLRGGSYNEQFF. Here the CDR3 DNA reads TGTGCCACCAGTGATTTGAGGGGGGGATCCTACAATGAGCAGTTCTTC.

This chain links TRBV30 with TRBJ1-4; 8 bases are a match to TRBD1. Germline V CDR1 and CDR2: GTSNPN, SVGIG (reference sequence). This CDR3 has 14 amino acids. V was pared by 2 bases and J by 8 bases, with 7 bases of the junction left unmatched. The CDR3 protein is CAWSTGTGVEKLFF. The CDR3 DNA is TGTGCCTGGAGTACCGGGACAGGTGTCGAAAAACTGTTTTTT.

The chain carries TRBV27 and TRBJ2-1; D is possibly TRBD2 (6 bases). The germline V gene encodes CDR1 MNHEY and CDR2 SMNVEV (reference sequence). The CDR3 is 23 amino acids. Deletions cut 5 bases from V and 9 bases from J, with 44 bases between. DNA for the CDR3: TGTGCCAGCAGTCCGCGACCCGGGACGGGGGAAACGGGTCAACCCTACCGCGCGGTTGAGCAGTTCTTC. Translated: CASSPRPGTGETGQPYRAVEQFF.

The chain joins TRBV12-2 to TRBJ2-1; the table's D call, TRBD2, has no DNA check behind it. TRBV12-2 is noted as a pseudogene. The CDR3 is 16 amino acids. The CDR3 loop is CASRSTLAGGDNEQFF. CDR3 DNA: TGTGCAAGTCGCTCCACCCTAGCGGGAGGGGACAATGAGCAGTTCTTC.

This rearrangement joins TRBV7-8 to TRBJ2-7; tentative D call: TRBD2 (6 bases). V dropped 5 bases and J dropped 0 bases, with 14 bases sitting between them. Germline CDR1 and CDR2: SGHVS and FQNEAQ. The CDR3 has 15 residues. This chain's CDR3 is CASSPRGGLSYEQYF. The CDR3 DNA sequence: TGTGCCAGCAGCCCACGAGGAGGGCTCTCCTACGAGCAGTACTTC.

The gene calls are TRBV7-2 and TRBJ2-1; 12 nucleotides align to TRBD2. From germline, CDR1 is SGHTA and CDR2 FQGNSA. Unmatched junction bases numbered 3, after V lost 1 base and J lost 8 bases. This CDR3 contains 15 residues. CDR3 region: CASSLGLAGEDEQFF. The CDR3 DNA reads as TGTGCCAGCAGCTTAGGACTAGCGGGAGAGGATGAGCAGTTCTTC.

The genes are TRBV5-1 and TRBJ2-7, with TRBD2 identical over 11 bases. The CDR3 totals 16 residues. CDR1 is SGHRS and CDR2 is YFSETQ in the germline V gene. The J segment lost 0 bases and the V segment lost 3 bases, leaving 5 bases of the junction unmatched. The CDR3 nucleotides read TGCGCCAGCAGCTGGGGACTAGCGGACCTCTCCTACGAGCAGTACTTC. This sequence encodes CASSWGLADLSYEQYF.

V and J are TRBV7-2 and TRBJ2-1, with 10 bases lining up with TRBD2. This CDR3 region has 19 residues. The germline CDR1 and CDR2 sequences are SGHTA and FQGNSA. J was trimmed by 4 bases and V by 1 base; bases with no gene match: 13. The CDR3 bases are TGTGCCAGCAGCTTAGTGGGGACTAGCGCTACTTTGGAATACAATGAGCAGTTCTTC. Translating gives CASSLVGTSATLEYNEQFF.

The chain couples TRBV28 to TRBJ2-2; 8 bases map to TRBD1. The germline V gene encodes CDR1 MDHEN and CDR2 SYDVKM. Trimming cost V 3 bases and J 7 bases; bases outside gene matches: 10. The CDR3 spans 16 residues. The CDR3 region has the DNA TGTGCCAGCAGTTTTCCCGGACAGGGTCGGGGCGGGGAGCTGTTTTTT. The encoded protein is CASSFPGQGRGGELFF.

The rearrangement links TRBV7-2 to TRBJ1-2, with D uncertain. V lost 7 bases and J lost 3, with 12 bases in between. CDR1 and CDR2 (germline): SGHTA, FQGNSA. The CDR3 is 13 residues long. The CDR3 loop reads CASTSGFYYGYTF. CDR3 nucleotide sequence: TGTGCCAGCACCTCAGGTTTTTACTATGGCTACACCTTC.

V is TRBV7-6 and J is TRBJ2-1; the match to TRBD2 covers 8 bases. This CDR3 has 17 amino acids. Germline V gene lookup returns CDR1 SGHVS and CDR2 FNYEAQ. With 5 bases clipped from V and 8 bases from J, the junction kept 17 bases outside the gene matches. CDR3: CASSPSNIGRAGDEQFF. CDR3 coding DNA: TGTGCCAGCAGCCCCTCTAATATCGGGAGGGCCGGCGATGAGCAGTTCTTC. The variable domain in full, completed from reference TRBV7-6 and TRBJ2-1, reads GAGVSQSPRYKVTKRGQDVALRCDPISGHVSLYWYRQALGQGPEFLTYFNYEAQQDKSGLPNDRFSAERPEGSISTLTIQRTEQRDSAMYRCASSPSNIGRAGDEQFFGPGTRLTVL.

The sample holds one count of this clone. The chain carries TRBV9 and TRBJ2-1; 13 bases line up with TRBD2. Germline CDR1 SGDLS, CDR2 YYNGEE. The ends lost 0 bases at V and 1 base at J; junction bases unmatched: 10. CDR3 size: 20 residues. This CDR3 is CASSVVGTSGISGSYNEQFF. The CDR3 nucleotides read TGTGCCAGCAGCGTAGTAGGGACTAGCGGGATCTCCGGGTCCTACAATGAGCAGTTCTTC. Drawing the rest from reference TRBV9 and TRBJ2-1, the complete variable domain is DSGVTQTPKHLITATGQRVTLRCSPRSGDLSVYWYQQSLDQGLQFLIQYYNGEERAKGNILERFSAQQFPDLHSELNLSSLELGDSALYFCASSVVGTSGISGSYNEQFFGPGTRLTVL.

The rearrangement links TRBV27 to TRBJ2-5; TRBD1 might be the D (7 bases). With 2 bases removed from V and 9 bases from J, the gap between germline ends came to 13 bases. The CDR3 length is 13 residues. The germline V gene has CDR1 MNHEY and CDR2 SMNVEV (reference sequence). DNA of the CDR3: TGTGCCAGCAGTTTACGGCAGGGGGGCTCCCAGTACTTC. It encodes CASSLRQGGSQYF.

V and J are TRBV6-6 and TRBJ1-3; D remains unclear. CDR1 is MNHNY, CDR2 SVGAGI, per germline (reference sequence). This CDR3 contains 12 residues. V was cut by 7 bases and J by 7 bases, with 11 bases left in between. The CDR3: CASTGYSNTIYF. The DNA of the CDR3 is TGTGCCAGCACCGGGTATTCTAACACCATATATTTT.

This sequence joins TRBV5-6 and TRBJ1-3; D gene unclear. Germline CDR1 is SGHDT and CDR2 is YYEEEE. Trimming took off 2 bases at V and 0 bases at J, with 6 bases between the two ends. This CDR3 has 14 amino acids. CDR3 in DNA: TGTGCCAGCAGCTTCAGCGACTCTGGAAACACCATATATTTT. It specifies CASSFSDSGNTIYF.

The chain employs TRBV15 and TRBJ2-5, with D tentatively TRBD2 (5 bases). Trimming left V 1 base short and J 6 bases short, with 15 bases between. Germline assignment: CDR1 LNHNV and CDR2 YYDKDF (reference sequence). There are 15 residues in the CDR3. In DNA form, the CDR3 reads TGTGCCACCAGCAGAGCAGTCGAGGGTCGTAAGACCCAGTACTTC. This codes for CATSRAVEGRKTQYF.

The chain carries TRBV11-3 and TRBJ2-5, with unresolved D. CDR1 is SGHNT and CDR2 is YENEEA in the germline V gene. The V end was cut by 5 bases, the J end by 2 bases, with 9 bases between. The CDR3 length is 13 residues. CDR3 protein: CASSLPPQETQYF. The CDR3 DNA reads as TGTGCCAGCAGCCTTCCGCCTCAAGAGACCCAGTACTTC.

This clone was counted a single time. The chain links TRBV28 to TRBJ1-1; 9 bases line up with TRBD1. This CDR3 is 16 amino acids long. Trimming removed 5 bases from V and 4 bases from J; junction bases left unmatched: 11. The germline CDR1 and CDR2 sequences are MDHEN and SYDVKM. This CDR3 is CASSPHGQGRATEAFF. CDR3 nucleotide sequence: TGTGCCAGCAGTCCCCACGGACAGGGGAGGGCCACTGAAGCTTTCTTT.